Below, one T cell receptor beta chain is given with its context. CDR1 SGHTA and CDR2 FQGNSA come from the germline V gene. The CDR3 runs 14 residues. With V trimmed by 5 bases and J by 2 bases, 5 bases remained unmatched. This sample is drawn from a study of CD8+ T cells in alopecia areata. Reverse transcription of extracted RNA yielded cDNA, which provided the sequencing template. Generated by immunoSEQ multiplex PCR, the TCRdb table keeps only in-frame clones and is missing some. The table lists 200,000 to 250,000 clones, about two fifths of them singletons. Stated treatment: oral pan-JAK inhibitor, 5-10 mg twice daily.

The sequence came from a human donor with alopecia areata. The specimen comprised CD4+ T cells sorted from blood, sampled at approximately week 30, from a patient treated with tofacitinib. The chain joins TRBV7-2 to TRBJ2-5; TRBD2 agrees at 7 bases. The CDR3 nucleotides read TGTGCCAGCAGCCGTACTAGCGTACAAGAGACCCAGTACTTC. This encodes CASSRTSVQETQYF.